These 10 T cell receptor beta chains share one sample of origin, sequenced in a study of T cell responses to AZD1222 COVID-19 vaccine (dated by TCRdb to the early 2020s). The time point label, read with the paper, signifies: baseline before first vaccination. The library was produced with the immunoSEQ multiplex PCR assay. Not all clones reach the TCRdb copy of this immuneACCESS table, which keeps in-frame sequences only. Checked studies attribute under half of the gap to unresolved V genes and leave the rest unexplained. The table for this sample lists roughly 100,000 clones; more than 75% of them were counted only once. Less than 9.5% of the sample is taken by the ten largest. The material sequenced was peripheral blood, taken on day 0 of AZD1222 vaccination. Source of these receptors: an adult in good health.

The chain is built from TRBV19 and TRBJ2-5, with D unresolved. The germline gives CDR1 LNHDA, CDR2 SQIVND (reference sequence). V gave up 3 bases and J gave up 5 bases, with 10 bases separating them. This CDR3 comprises 13 residues. The CDR3 protein is CASSILRAETQYF. The CDR3 DNA reads TGTGCCAGTAGTATTCTCCGTGCTGAGACCCAGTACTTC.

The chain has TRBV12-3 or TRBV12-4 and TRBJ1-2, with D unresolved. Between the trimmed V and J ends, which lost 8 bases and 0 bases, there was a span of 10 bases. The CDR3 totals 13 residues. In DNA form, the CDR3 reads TGTGCCAGCGGAGGAAGTTCTAACTATGGCTACACCTTC. It codes for CASGGSSNYGYTF.

CDR3 loop: CATSDTQGNYGYTF. The CDR3 DNA sequence: TGTGCCACCAGTGACACGCAGGGCAACTATGGCTACACCTTC. The chain carries TRBV24-1 and TRBJ1-2; a weak D match, TRBD1 (5 bases). This CDR3 is 14 amino acids long. V was pared by 4 bases and J by 2 bases, with 10 bases between. In germline, CDR1 is KGHDR, CDR2 SFDVKD.

The chain uses TRBV7-7 and TRBJ2-7, with 8 bases fitting TRBD1. J gave up 3 bases and V 4 bases, and 2 bases lay outside the gene matches. The CDR3 is 13 residues long. Germline V gives CDR1 SSHAT, CDR2 FNYEAQ (reference sequence). CDR3 amino acids: CASSYRGDYEQYF. CDR3 in DNA: TGTGCCAGCAGCTACAGGGGGGACTACGAGCAGTACTTC.

This clone was counted a single time. The rearrangement joins TRBV23-1 to TRBJ2-5; D call uncertain. TRBV23-1 qualifies as an ORF whose function is uncertain. The CDR3 is 14 residues long. The V end was cut by 1 base, the J end by 7 bases, with 13 bases between. The CDR3 region has the DNA TGCGCCAGCAGTCAATACGGCCCGGGTGGGACCCAGTACTTC. This encodes CASSQYGPGGTQYF.

This chain uses TRBV10-2 with TRBJ2-1; D is unclear. V was trimmed by 3 bases and J by 2 bases, leaving 11 bases between them. The length of the CDR3 is 15 residues. Germline lookup yields CDR1 WSHSY and CDR2 SAAADI. CDR3 in DNA: TGCGCCAGCAGTGATGTGGGTCCCACCTACAATGAGCAGTTCTTC. As protein: CASSDVGPTYNEQFF.

The chain joins TRBV2 to TRBJ2-1; 9 positions match TRBD2. Losses at the gene ends were 8 bases for V and 6 bases for J; bases not matched to a gene: 8. This CDR3 comprises 14 residues. CDR1 and CDR2 from the germline V gene are SNHLY and FYNNEI. DNA for the CDR3: TGTGCCAGCCTTGCGGGAGGGGGTTTCAATGAGCAGTTCTTC. Protein: CASLAGGGFNEQFF. Full variable domain (rest looked up from reference TRBV2 and TRBJ2-1): EPEVTQTPSHQVTQMGQEVILRCVPISNHLYFYWYRQILGQKVEFLVSFYNNEISEKSEIFDDQFSVERPDGSNFTLKIRSTKLEDSAMYFCASLAGGGFNEQFFGPGTRLTVL.

V gene TRBV28 combines with J gene TRBJ1-4; weak D call: TRBD1 (6 bases). The CDR3 spans 12 residues. V was clipped by 5 bases and J by 14 bases, with 15 bases between them. Germline V gives CDR1 MDHEN, CDR2 SYDVKM. In DNA, the CDR3 is TGTGCCAGCAGTACGCTTCGACAGGTTCTGTTTTTT. Its protein product is CASSTLRQVLFF.

J is TRBJ2-7 and V is TRBV7-6, with 10 bases fitting TRBD2. The V and J ends lost 5 bases and 2 bases, in that order; junction bases with no gene match: 12. CDR1 and CDR2 (germline): SGHVS, FNYEAQ. The CDR3 runs 17 residues. CDR3: CASSPKTGTSVAYEQYF. CDR3 sequence (DNA): TGTGCCAGCAGCCCAAAAACCGGGACTAGCGTAGCCTACGAGCAGTACTTC.

This sequence joins TRBV5-1 and TRBJ2-7; D may be TRBD1 or TRBD2 (6 bases each). CDR3 length equals 14 residues. Germline CDR1 reads SGHRS; CDR2 reads YFSETQ. V lost 7 bases and J 1 base, leaving 15 bases between the germline ends. This CDR3 reads CASAGHLESYEQYF. CDR3 DNA sequence: TGCGCCAGCGCGGGACACCTTGAATCCTACGAGCAGTACTTC.